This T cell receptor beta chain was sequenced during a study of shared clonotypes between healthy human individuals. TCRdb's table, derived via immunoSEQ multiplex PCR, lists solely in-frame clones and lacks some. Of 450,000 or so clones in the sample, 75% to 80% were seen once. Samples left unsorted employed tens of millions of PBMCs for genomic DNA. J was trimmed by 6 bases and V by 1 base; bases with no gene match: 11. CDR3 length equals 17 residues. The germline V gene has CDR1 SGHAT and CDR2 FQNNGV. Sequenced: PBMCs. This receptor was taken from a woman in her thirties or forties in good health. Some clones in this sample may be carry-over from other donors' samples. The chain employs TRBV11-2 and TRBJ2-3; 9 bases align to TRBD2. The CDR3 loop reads CASSLGMGSGRADTQYF. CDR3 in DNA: TGTGCCAGCAGCTTAGGGATGGGTAGCGGGAGAGCGGATACGCAGTATTTT.